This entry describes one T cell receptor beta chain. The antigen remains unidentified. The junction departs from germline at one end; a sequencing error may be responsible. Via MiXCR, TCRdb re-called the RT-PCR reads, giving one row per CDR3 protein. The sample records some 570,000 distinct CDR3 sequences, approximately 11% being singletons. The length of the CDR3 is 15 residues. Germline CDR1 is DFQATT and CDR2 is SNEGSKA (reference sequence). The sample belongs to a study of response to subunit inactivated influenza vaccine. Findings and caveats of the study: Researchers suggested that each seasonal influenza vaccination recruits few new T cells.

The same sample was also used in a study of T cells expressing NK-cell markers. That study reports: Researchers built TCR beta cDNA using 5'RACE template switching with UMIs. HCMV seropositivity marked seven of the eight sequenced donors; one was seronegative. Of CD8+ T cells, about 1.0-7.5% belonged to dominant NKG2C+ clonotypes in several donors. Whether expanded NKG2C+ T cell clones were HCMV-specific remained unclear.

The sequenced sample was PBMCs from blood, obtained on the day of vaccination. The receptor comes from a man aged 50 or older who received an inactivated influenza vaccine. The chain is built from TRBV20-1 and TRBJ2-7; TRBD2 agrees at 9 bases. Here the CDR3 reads CCAREIAGAGGEQYF. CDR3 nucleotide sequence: TGCTGTGCTAGGGAAATAGCGGGGGCAGGTGGCGAGCAGTACTTC.